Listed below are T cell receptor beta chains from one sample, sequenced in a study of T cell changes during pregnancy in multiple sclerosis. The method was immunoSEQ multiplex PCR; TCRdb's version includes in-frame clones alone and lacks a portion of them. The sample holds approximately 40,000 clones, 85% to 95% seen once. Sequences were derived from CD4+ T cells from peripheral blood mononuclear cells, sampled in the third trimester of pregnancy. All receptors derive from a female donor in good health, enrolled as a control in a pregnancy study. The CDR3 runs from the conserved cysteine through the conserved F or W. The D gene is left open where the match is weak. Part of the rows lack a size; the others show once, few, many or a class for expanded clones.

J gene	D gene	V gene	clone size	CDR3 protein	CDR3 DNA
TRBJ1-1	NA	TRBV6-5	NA	CASSYSFRQRNTEAFF	TGTGCCAGCAGTTACTCGTTTCGACAGAGAAACACTGAAGCTTTCTTT
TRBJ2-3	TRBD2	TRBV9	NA	CASSVAPGTSGADTQYF	TGTGCCAGCAGCGTAGCGCCCGGGACTAGCGGGGCAGATACGCAGTATTTT
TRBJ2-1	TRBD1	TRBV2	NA	CASRGETGGSNEQFF	TGTGCCAGCAGGGGGGAGACAGGGGGCTCTAATGAGCAGTTCTTC
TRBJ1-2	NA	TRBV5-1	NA	CASSWDNPDYGYTF	TGCGCCAGCAGCTGGGACAACCCCGACTATGGCTACACCTTC
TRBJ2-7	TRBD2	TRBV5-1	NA	CASSSSQAGGSSEQYF	TGCGCCAGCAGCTCCTCTCAAGCGGGGGGAAGCTCCGAGCAGTACTTC
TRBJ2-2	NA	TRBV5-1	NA	CASSLIMVSAGELFF	TGCGCCAGCAGCTTGATAATGGTCTCGGCCGGGGAGCTGTTTTTT
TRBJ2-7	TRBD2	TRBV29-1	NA	CSARGGAGIGSYEQYF	TGCAGCGCCCGGGGGGGGGCTGGAATTGGCTCCTACGAGCAGTACTTC
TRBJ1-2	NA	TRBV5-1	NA	CASSLVRGISNYGYTF	TGCGCCAGCAGCTTGGTCCGCGGGATTTCTAACTATGGCTACACCTTC
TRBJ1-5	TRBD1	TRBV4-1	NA	CASSQEGTVNQPQHF	TGCGCCAGCAGCCAAGAGGGGACAGTCAATCAGCCCCAGCATTTT
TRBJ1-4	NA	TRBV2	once	CASRPLQFTNEKLFF	TGTGCCAGCAGGCCGCTACAGTTTACTAATGAAAAACTGTTTTTT
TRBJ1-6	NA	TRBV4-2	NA	CASSREGNDSPLHF	TGTGCCAGCAGCCGGGAGGGAAACGATTCACCCCTCCACTTT
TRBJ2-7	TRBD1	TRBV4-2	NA	CASSQETGGLYEQYF	TGTGCCAGCAGCCAAGAGACAGGGGGGCTGTACGAGCAGTACTTC